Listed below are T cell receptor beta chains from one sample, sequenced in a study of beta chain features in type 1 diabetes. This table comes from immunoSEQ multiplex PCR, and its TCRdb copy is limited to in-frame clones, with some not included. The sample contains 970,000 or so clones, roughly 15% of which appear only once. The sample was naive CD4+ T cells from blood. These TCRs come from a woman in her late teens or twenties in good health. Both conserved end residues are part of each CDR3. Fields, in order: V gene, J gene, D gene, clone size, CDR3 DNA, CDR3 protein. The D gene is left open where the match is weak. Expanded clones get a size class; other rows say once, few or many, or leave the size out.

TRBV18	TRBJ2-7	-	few	TGTGCCAGCTCACCGCGGCTGACCTACGAGCAGTACTTC	CASSPRLTYEQYF
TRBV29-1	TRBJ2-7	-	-	TGCAGCGTTGTGGGGGACAAAAGCTCCTACGAGCAGTACTTC	CSVVGDKSSYEQYF
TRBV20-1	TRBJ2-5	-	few	TGCAGTGCGGGATGGGTGGAGACCCAGTACTTC	CSAGWVETQYF
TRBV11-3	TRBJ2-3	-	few	TGTGCCAGCAGCCGTGGGGGGACAGATACGCAGTATTTT	CASSRGGTDTQYF
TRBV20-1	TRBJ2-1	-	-	TGCAGTGCGATGGGTCATGAGGAGCAGTTCTTC	CSAMGHEEQFF
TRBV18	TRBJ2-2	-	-	TGTGCCAGCTCACCACCGGGCAGCGGGCACACCGGGGAGCTGTTTTTT	CASSPPGSGHTGELFF
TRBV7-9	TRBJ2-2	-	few	TGTGCCAGCAGCTTTCGGCCCGGGGGCCCTGACACCGGGGAGCTGTTTTTT	CASSFRPGGPDTGELFF
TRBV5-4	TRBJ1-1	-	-	TGTGCCAGCAGCTTAAGACAGAAGAACACTGAAGCTTTCTTT	CASSLRQKNTEAFF
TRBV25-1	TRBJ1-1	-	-	TGTGCCAGCAGTGCAAGGCGGGACGGGGGTGGTGAAGCTTTCTTT	CASSARRDGGGEAFF
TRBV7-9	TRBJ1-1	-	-	TGTGCCAGCAGCCCAAGGGTTACCACTGAAGCTTTCTTT	CASSPRVTTEAFF
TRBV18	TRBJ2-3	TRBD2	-	TGTGCCAGCTCACCCATCCAGCGGGAGTATAGAGATACGCAGTATTTT	CASSPIQREYRDTQYF
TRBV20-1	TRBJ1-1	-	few	TGCAGTGCTAGTACGAACACTGAAGCTTTCTTT	CSASTNTEAFF
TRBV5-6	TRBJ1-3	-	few	TGTGCCAGCAGCTTGCGGTCCCCTGGAAACACCATATATTTT	CASSLRSPGNTIYF
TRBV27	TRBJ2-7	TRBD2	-	TGTGCCAGCAACCTCGGGACTAGCGGGCATAGCTCCTACGAGCAGTACTTC	CASNLGTSGHSSYEQYF
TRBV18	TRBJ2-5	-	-	TGTGCCAGCTCACGAGCCCGATGGCAGACCCAGTACTTC	CASSRARWQTQYF
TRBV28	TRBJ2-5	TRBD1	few	TGTGCCAGCAGTGCCCCCGACAGGGCGAGTGAGACCCAGTACTTC	CASSAPDRASETQYF
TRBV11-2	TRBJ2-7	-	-	TGTGCCAGCAGCTTAGGGCAGGGAGTCTCCTACGAGCAGTACTTC	CASSLGQGVSYEQYF
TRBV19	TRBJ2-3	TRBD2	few	TGTGCCAGTATGGTCGTGGGAGGGCCGCAGTATTTT	CASMVVGGPQYF
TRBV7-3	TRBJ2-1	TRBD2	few	TGTGCCAGCAGCTCCGGGACTAGCGGTTACAATGAGCAGTTCTTC	CASSSGTSGYNEQFF
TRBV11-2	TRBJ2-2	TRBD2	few	TGTGCCAGCAGCTTCCAGAAATTGACTAGCGGATACACCGGGGAGCTGTTTTTT	CASSFQKLTSGYTGELFF
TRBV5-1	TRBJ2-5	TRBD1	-	TGCGCCAGCAGCTCACAGGGGGTGTGGGAGACCCAGTACTTC	CASSSQGVWETQYF
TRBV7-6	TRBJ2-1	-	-	TGTGCCAGCAGCTTGTCAGGGGGGGCGTTGTACAATGAGCAGTTCTTC	CASSLSGGALYNEQFF
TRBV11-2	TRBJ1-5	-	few	TGTGCCAGCAGCTTAGGGGGGGGTCAGCCCCAGCATTTT	CASSLGGGQPQHF
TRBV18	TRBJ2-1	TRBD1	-	TGTGCCAGCTCACCACCAGCTACTCCCAGGGGGAATGAGCAGTTCTTC	CASSPPATPRGNEQFF
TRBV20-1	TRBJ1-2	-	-	TGCAGTGCTACAGACGAGTATGGCTACACCTTC	CSATDEYGYTF
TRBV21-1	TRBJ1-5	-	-	TGTGCCAGCAGCCGTCGTTGTCCGGGACGTTATAGCAATCAGCCCCAGCATTTT	CASSRRCPGRYSNQPQHF
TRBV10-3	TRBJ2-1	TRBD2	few	TGTGCCATCAGTGAGTCGACTAGCGGGAGCTATGAGCAGTTCTTC	CAISESTSGSYEQFF
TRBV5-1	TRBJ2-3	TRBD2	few	TGCGCCAGCAGCTTGGGTGACACTAGCGGGACGACAGGGGATACGCAGTATTTT	CASSLGDTSGTTGDTQYF
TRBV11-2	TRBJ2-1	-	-	TGTGCCAGCAGCTTAGGACTGTACAATGAGCAGTTCTTC	CASSLGLYNEQFF
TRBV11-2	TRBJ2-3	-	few	TGTGCCAGCAGCCTAGGCCTTGCAGATACGCAGTATTTT	CASSLGLADTQYF
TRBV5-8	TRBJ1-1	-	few	TGTGCCAGCAGCTTATTCGTGGGGGGCGTTCTGAACACTGAAGCTTTCTTT	CASSLFVGGVLNTEAFF
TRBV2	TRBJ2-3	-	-	TGTGCCAGCAGCGGGTGGACAGATACGCAGTATTTT	CASSGWTDTQYF
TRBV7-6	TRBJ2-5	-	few	TGTGCCAGCAGCTTAGTAGGGCCTCGGGAGACCCAGTACTTC	CASSLVGPRETQYF
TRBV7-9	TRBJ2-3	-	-	TGTGCCAGCAGCTTCATTCAGGGTACCGGGGATACGCAGTATTTT	CASSFIQGTGDTQYF
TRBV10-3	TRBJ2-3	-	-	TGTGCCATCACAGACGGGACGAGCACAGATACGCAGTATTTT	CAITDGTSTDTQYF
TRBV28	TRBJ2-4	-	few	TGTGCCAGCAGTTGGAGGGCTTTACGGGGAAACATTCAGTACTTC	CASSWRALRGNIQYF
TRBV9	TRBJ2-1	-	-	TGTGCCAGCAGCGTAGGACCAGCAGGGGCTTACAATGAGCAGTTCTTC	CASSVGPAGAYNEQFF
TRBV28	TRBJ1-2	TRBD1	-	TGTGCCAGCAGCCCCCCGGGACAGGGGGCGAGCTATGGCTACACCTTC	CASSPPGQGASYGYTF